A selection of T cell receptor beta chains follows, all from one sample in a study of technical replicates of blood from several donors. TCRdb's copy holds only in-frame clones and misses some; the assay was immunoSEQ multiplex PCR. The data hold tens of thousands of clones, with roughly 92% observed a single time. Sequencing was done on a sample of T cells isolated from PBMCs. These receptors all come from a human donor in good health. CDR3s include the opening cysteine and the closing phenylalanine or tryptophan. The D gene is left open where the match is weak. Clone sizes are given selectively: once, few, many, or a class where the clone is expanded.

NA | 15 | NA | TRBJ2-1 | TRBV7-2 | CASSFSSSVSDEQFF | TGTGCCAGCAGCTTCAGTTCCTCCGTATCCGATGAGCAGTTCTTC
once | 16 | TRBD2 | TRBJ2-1 | TRBV19 | CASSIRTSGAYNEQFF | TGTGCCAGTAGTATTCGGACTAGCGGGGCCTACAATGAGCAGTTCTTC
NA | 13 | TRBD2 | TRBJ2-1 | TRBV10-2 | CASRAGGPREQFF | TGCGCCAGCAGAGCGGGAGGGCCAAGGGAGCAGTTCTTC
NA | 13 | NA | TRBJ1-1 | TRBV18 | CASSPEASTEAFF | TGTGCCAGCTCACCAGAAGCTAGCACTGAAGCTTTCTTT
NA | 15 | TRBD2 | TRBJ2-1 | TRBV28 | CASRTGTSGIEEQFF | TGTGCCAGCAGGACCGGGACTAGCGGGATTGAGGAGCAGTTCTTC
NA | 13 | NA | TRBJ2-7 | TRBV13 | CASSPDPGYEQYF | TGTGCCAGCAGCCCCGACCCGGGCTACGAGCAGTACTTC
NA | 15 | NA | TRBJ2-3 | TRBV9 | CASSTLGGSTDTQYF | TGTGCCAGCAGCACACTTGGCGGTAGCACAGATACGCAGTATTTT
NA | 13 | TRBD1 | TRBJ2-7 | TRBV27 | CASARDRGIEQYF | TGTGCCAGCGCCCGGGACAGGGGGATCGAGCAGTACTTC
NA | 15 | NA | TRBJ2-2 | TRBV10-3 | CAISDSTGSTGELFF | TGTGCCATCAGTGATTCTACAGGGAGCACCGGGGAGCTGTTTTTT
NA | 18 | TRBD1 | TRBJ2-6 | TRBV15 | CATSRARGQISGANVLTF | TGTGCCACCAGCAGAGCTAGGGGACAGATATCTGGGGCCAACGTCCTGACTTTC
NA | 12 | NA | TRBJ1-4 | TRBV2 | CASSANGEKLFF | TGTGCCAGCAGTGCGAACGGGGAAAAACTGTTTTTT
NA | 11 | NA | TRBJ2-1 | TRBV19 | CASSISDEQFF | TGTGCCAGTAGTATAAGCGATGAGCAGTTCTTC
NA | 14 | NA | TRBJ2-7 | TRBV6-1 | CASSVTGGVYEQYF | TGTGCCAGCAGTGTAACAGGGGGGGTCTACGAGCAGTACTTC
NA | 13 | NA | TRBJ1-1 | TRBV18 | CASSPSRDTEAFF | TGTGCCAGCTCACCTTCTAGAGACACTGAAGCTTTCTTT
NA | 13 | NA | TRBJ2-1 | TRBV5-1 | CARQPGKLGEQFF | TGCGCCAGGCAGCCAGGTAAATTGGGTGAGCAGTTCTTC
NA | 14 | TRBD1 | TRBJ2-3 | TRBV7-6 | CASTDRGLTDTQYF | TGTGCCAGCACCGACAGGGGGCTAACAGATACGCAGTATTTT
NA | 13 | NA | TRBJ2-7 | TRBV5-1 | CASSLISGYEQYF | TGCGCCAGCAGCTTGATCAGCGGGTACGAGCAGTACTTC
NA | 16 | TRBD1 | TRBJ1-1 | TRBV19 | CASSRGWDRVNTEAFF | TGTGCCAGTAGCAGAGGTTGGGACAGGGTGAACACTGAAGCTTTCTTT
NA | 15 | NA | TRBJ2-2 | TRBV5-4 | CASSLPRADTGELFF | TGTGCCAGCAGCTTACCCAGGGCTGACACCGGGGAGCTGTTTTTT
NA | 17 | NA | TRBJ2-1 | TRBV15 | CATSRDPPRGSRNEQFF | TGTGCCACCAGCAGAGATCCGCCTAGGGGGAGTCGGAATGAGCAGTTCTTC
NA | 15 | NA | TRBJ2-3 | TRBV14 | CASSQEAPNTDTQYF | TGTGCCAGCAGCCAAGAGGCCCCCAACACAGATACGCAGTATTTT
NA | 15 | NA | TRBJ2-1 | TRBV7-3 | CASSPSGLKGNEQFF | TGTGCCAGCAGCCCCTCGGGACTGAAGGGCAATGAGCAGTTCTTC
NA | 15 | TRBD2 | TRBJ2-1 | TRBV7-3 | CASSLNQREYNEQFF | TGTGCCAGCAGCTTAAACCAGCGGGAGTACAATGAGCAGTTCTTC
NA | 15 | NA | TRBJ1-2 | TRBV4-2 | CASSQDGRARYGYTF | TGTGCCAGCAGCCAAGATGGCAGGGCCCGCTATGGCTACACCTTC
NA | 13 | TRBD1 | TRBJ2-1 | TRBV7-2 | CASSPGDRDEQFF | TGTGCCAGCAGCCCAGGAGACAGGGATGAGCAGTTCTTC
NA | 15 | TRBD1 | TRBJ1-3 | TRBV6-5 | CASSYGVQGVDTIYF | TGTGCCAGCAGTTACGGGGTACAGGGGGTAGACACCATATATTTT
NA | 15 | TRBD2 | TRBJ2-7 | TRBV4-3 | CASSQRGRSSYEQYF | TGCGCCAGCAGCCAACGCGGGAGGTCCTCCTACGAGCAGTACTTC
NA | 16 | TRBD2 | TRBJ2-2 | TRBV7-3 | CASSEQAGVATGELFF | TGTGCCAGCAGCGAACAAGCGGGAGTAGCTACCGGGGAGCTGTTTTTT
NA | 15 | NA | TRBJ1-5 | TRBV19 | CASSLITGNNQPQHF | TGTGCCAGTAGCCTCATAACAGGGAACAATCAGCCCCAGCATTTT
NA | 17 | NA | TRBJ1-5 | TRBV4-1 | CASSQEGGGFSNQPQHF | TGCGCCAGCAGCCAGGAGGGCGGGGGTTTCAGCAATCAGCCCCAGCATTTT
NA | 15 | NA | TRBJ1-2 | TRBV27 | CASSYFYGDGYGYTF | TGTGCCAGCAGTTATTTTTACGGGGATGGGTATGGCTACACCTTC
NA | 14 | TRBD1 | TRBJ1-1 | TRBV19 | CASREDPRGTEAFF | TGTGCCAGTAGAGAGGACCCCAGGGGGACTGAAGCTTTCTTT
NA | 16 | NA | TRBJ2-6 | TRBV11-2 | CASSLITPSGANVLTF | TGTGCCAGCAGCTTAATCACTCCCTCTGGGGCCAACGTCCTGACTTTC
once | 13 | TRBD1 | TRBJ1-5 | TRBV30 | CAWSRQGTQPQHF | TGTGCCTGGAGTCGACAGGGGACTCAGCCCCAGCATTTT
NA | 13 | NA | TRBJ2-7 | TRBV19 | CASDAGNSYEQYF | TGTGCCAGTGACGCGGGAAACTCCTACGAGCAGTACTTC
NA | 15 | NA | TRBJ1-1 | TRBV7-2 | CASSLSGPPRTEAFF | TGTGCCAGCAGCTTGTCAGGTCCGCCGCGCACTGAAGCTTTCTTT
NA | 12 | NA | TRBJ2-1 | TRBV27 | CASGRYNNEQFF | TGTGCCAGCGGGCGATACAACAATGAGCAGTTCTTC
NA | 14 | TRBD1 | TRBJ2-5 | TRBV27 | CASRIQGASETQYF | TGTGCCAGCAGAATACAGGGGGCCTCGGAGACCCAGTACTTC
NA | 14 | NA | TRBJ2-7 | TRBV27 | CASSSFHLLYEQYF | TGTGCCAGCAGTTCTTTCCACTTGCTCTACGAGCAGTACTTC
NA | 11 | NA | TRBJ1-1 | TRBV19 | CASTVNTEAFF | TGTGCCAGTACAGTGAACACTGAAGCTTTCTTT
NA | 13 | NA | TRBJ1-5 | TRBV6-1 | CASTPGHYQPQHF | TGTGCCAGCACTCCGGGACACTATCAGCCCCAGCATTTT
NA | 16 | TRBD1 | TRBJ2-1 | TRBV7-8 | CASSPGQESSYNEQFF | TGTGCCAGCAGCCCAGGACAGGAGAGCTCCTACAATGAGCAGTTCTTC
NA | 13 | NA | TRBJ2-3 | TRBV5-1 | CATLNGDTDTQYF | TGCGCCACCCTTAACGGAGACACAGATACGCAGTATTTT